The clone carrying this T cell receptor (beta chain) was seen a handful of times. Its antigen is still unknown. The entry originates in a study of CD8 T cells in ankylosing spondylitis. 5'-RACE, quantitative and with molecular barcodes, yielded the TCR beta libraries. One entry per CDR3 protein results from TCRdb running MiXCR on the 5' RACE reads. The sample contains some 450,000 distinct CDR3 sequences, 15% to 20% of which appear only once. Study-level points and caveats: Both synovial fluid and blood in reactive arthritis had previously been reported to carry some motif variants. Clones linked to the disease showed a CD8+ phenotype. They occurred at relatively low frequencies in peripheral blood. A motif in TCR beta, a set of several highly homologous variants, appeared characteristic of ankylosing spondylitis blood. Reportedly, matched ankylosing spondylitis synovial fluid was significantly enriched for disease-linked clones.

CDR3 length equals 16 residues. V dropped 0 bases and J dropped 4; count of bases not matched to a gene: 4. Looked up from germline, CDR1 is SGHVS and CDR2 is FQNEAQ. This clonotype originated in a male donor with ankylosing spondylitis. The V gene is TRBV7-8, the J gene TRBJ1-5, with TRBD1 identical over 9 bases. Sequencing input: blood, either unsorted or a sorted T cell fraction (not recorded which). In DNA form, the CDR3 reads TGTGCCAGCAGCTTAGCGGGGACAGGGAAGAATCAGCCCCAGCATTTT. Protein sequence: CASSLAGTGKNQPQHF.